The 30 T cell receptor beta chains below were found in one sample sequenced in a study of T cells in Graves' hyperthyroidism and ophthalmopathy. What was amplified from RNA transcripts were TCR beta CDR3 regions. First-round RT-PCR targeting the TCR CDR3 was performed with the HTBI primer set. TCRdb called the multiplex PCR reads again in MiXCR, with one record for every CDR3 protein. The table includes hundreds of thousands of distinct CDR3 sequences, more than 12% detected once. Sequencing input: blood. Source of these receptors: a man over 45 with Graves' ophthalmopathy.

The chain joins TRBV24-1 to TRBJ1-2, with D possibly being TRBD1 (5 bases). The CDR3 runs to 15 residues. Germline loops: CDR1 KGHDR, CDR2 SFDVKD. Between the trimmed V and J ends, which lost 4 bases and 5 bases, there was a span of 16 bases. The CDR3 is CATSDPARAGYGYTF. The CDR3 bases are TGTGCCACCAGTGACCCCGCCAGGGCGGGGTATGGCTACACCTTC.

The chain is built from TRBV19 and TRBJ2-1, with D possibly matching TRBD2 (5 bases). Germline V lookup: CDR1 LNHDA, CDR2 SQIVND (reference sequence). The CDR3 sequence is 16 residues long. Trimming took off 1 base at V and 2 bases at J, with 12 bases between the two ends. The CDR3 bases are TGTGCCAGTAGTATAGCGGGCGGGCCTACCTACAATGAGCAGTTCTTC. It translates to CASSIAGGPTYNEQFF.

This clonotype was counted a few times. The rearrangement uses TRBV5-1 and TRBJ2-3; TRBD2 aligns across 11 bases. Germline values: CDR1 SGHRS, CDR2 YFSETQ. CDR3 length equals 15 residues. V shed 3 bases and J 3 bases; nucleotides not matched to a gene: 3. In nucleotides, the CDR3 is TGCGCCAGCAGCTGGGGGACTAGCGGTACAGATACGCAGTATTTT. Its translation is CASSWGTSGTDTQYF.

The sample holds many counts of this clonotype. V usage is TRBV11-2 and J usage is TRBJ2-6; D may be TRBD1 (6 bases). The CDR3 has 17 amino acids. Trimming removed 10 bases from V and 1 base from J, with 20 bases in between. CDR1 is SGHAT and CDR2 is FQNNGV in the germline V gene. Here the CDR3 reads CAIRRPGERSGANVLTF. CDR3 nucleotides: TGTGCCATAAGGCGGCCAGGGGAAAGGTCTGGGGCCAACGTCCTGACTTTC.

This clonotype occurred many times. The J gene is TRBJ1-1, the V gene TRBV5-1, with TRBD1 matching over 8 bases. J gave up 4 bases and V 5 bases, and 13 bases lay outside the gene matches. The germline V gene encodes CDR1 SGHRS and CDR2 YFSETQ. There are 16 residues in the CDR3. CDR3 protein: CASSDQGAVGGTEAFF. As DNA, the CDR3 is TGCGCCAGCAGTGACCAGGGGGCTGTTGGAGGCACTGAAGCTTTCTTT.

This clonotype was recorded at least ten times. J is TRBJ2-7 and V is TRBV12-3 or TRBV12-4; 9 nucleotides line up with TRBD2. V shed 6 bases and J 2 bases; nucleotides not matched to a gene: 8. This CDR3 has 15 amino acids. The CDR3 sequence: CASSLSGSATYEQYF. In DNA, the CDR3 is TGTGCCAGCAGCCTTAGCGGGAGTGCCACCTACGAGCAGTACTTC.

The chain is built from TRBV5-4 and TRBJ2-3, with 14 bases aligning to TRBD2. Germline V gives CDR1 SGHNT, CDR2 YYREEE (reference sequence). CDR3 length: 16 amino acids. Trimming cost V 4 bases and J 4 bases; bases outside gene matches: 5. The DNA of the CDR3 is TGTGCCAGCAGCCGGGGACTAGCGGGAGTGTCAGATACGCAGTATTTT. This sequence encodes CASSRGLAGVSDTQYF.

The sample holds many counts of this clonotype. This chain connects TRBV3-1 to TRBJ1-5; unclear D gene. The CDR3 covers 16 residues. The germline gives CDR1 LGHDT, CDR2 YNNKEL (reference sequence). V lost 4 bases and J 3 bases, leaving 16 bases between the germline ends. For the CDR3, the DNA is TGTGCCAGCAGCCGTGGAGGCTCCTTTTTCAATCAGCCCCAGCATTTT. Protein sequence: CASSRGGSFFNQPQHF.

This clonotype was seen a few times. The chain carries TRBV7-9 and TRBJ2-3, with TRBD2 matching 8 bases. The CDR3 spans 16 residues. Per germline, CDR1 SEHNR and CDR2 FQNEAQ (reference sequence). J gave up 2 bases and V 5 bases, and 9 bases lay outside the gene matches. In DNA form, the CDR3 reads TGTGCCAGCAGCGAGGGGATAGCGGGACCCACAGATACGCAGTATTTT. It yields the protein CASSEGIAGPTDTQYF. Using reference TRBV7-9 and TRBJ2-3 for the parts outside the CDR3, the full variable domain is DTGVSQNPRHKITKRGQNVTFRCDPISEHNRLYWYRQTLGQGPEFLTYFQNEAQLEKSRLLSDRFSAERPKGSFSTLEIQRTEQGDSAMYLCASSEGIAGPTDTQYFGPGTRLTVL.

J is TRBJ2-3 and V is TRBV11-2, with TRBD2 matching over 10 bases. V was clipped by 4 bases and J by 1 base; unmatched bases: 11. In germline, CDR1 is SGHAT, CDR2 FQNNGV. The CDR3 runs 18 residues. CDR3 nucleotide sequence: TGTGCCAGCAGCTGGCCGTCTAGCGGGAGAGGAGGCACAGATACGCAGTATTTT. It is translated as CASSWPSSGRGGTDTQYF.

This clonotype was detected many times. The CDR3 spells CASTSDSTTDTQYF. The CDR3, as DNA: TGTGCCAGCACTTCGGACAGTACCACAGATACGCAGTATTTT. The V call is TRBV12-3 or TRBV12-4, the J call TRBJ2-3, with D maybe TRBD1 (6 bases). V dropped 7 bases and J dropped 2 bases, with 13 bases sitting between them. The CDR3 totals 14 residues.

This clonotype was picked up many times. The chain employs TRBV12-3 or TRBV12-4 and TRBJ1-5, with D perhaps TRBD1 (6 bases). Trimming pared 6 bases from V and 4 bases from J, leaving 34 bases between. CDR3 length: 21 amino acids. CDR3 nucleotides: TGTGCCAGCAGCGCCCCCAGGACCAGGGGAATTGGTTGGGGCGGGAATCAGCCCCAGCATTTT. Its translation: CASSAPRTRGIGWGGNQPQHF.

Many counts were recorded for this clonotype. The rearrangement uses TRBV5-1 and TRBJ2-1; no reliable D call. Germline assignment: CDR1 SGHRS and CDR2 YFSETQ. This CDR3 has 16 amino acids. Between the trimmed V and J ends, which lost 3 bases and 3 bases, there was a span of 16 bases. This CDR3 reads CASSSSPQMGYNEQFF. For the CDR3, the DNA is TGCGCCAGCAGCTCTTCCCCCCAGATGGGCTACAATGAGCAGTTCTTC.

This clonotype was seen at least ten times. The gene calls are TRBV11-2 and TRBJ2-7; D is unclear. This CDR3 region has 12 residues. In germline, CDR1 is SGHAT, CDR2 FQNNGV. With 0 bases removed from V and 2 bases from J, the gap between germline ends came to 2 bases. The CDR3, as DNA: TGTGCCAGCAGCTTAGATGCCTACGAGCAGTACTTC. Translated: CASSLDAYEQYF.

This rearrangement joins TRBV18 to TRBJ2-1, with 8 bases identical to TRBD2. V shed 1 base, J shed 0 bases, and the junction held 14 bases outside the gene matches. The germline V gene has CDR1 KGHSH and CDR2 LQKENI. There are 20 residues in the CDR3. The CDR3 coding sequence is TGTGCCAGCTCACCACGTCCCATTAGCGGGACCGGCAGCTCCTACAATGAGCAGTTCTTC. It yields the protein CASSPRPISGTGSSYNEQFF.

There are a few counts of this clonotype. The rearrangement links TRBV30 to TRBJ1-2; 8 nucleotides align to TRBD1. CDR3 length: 16 residues. Looked up from germline, CDR1 is GTSNPN and CDR2 is SVGIG (reference sequence). V was clipped by 0 bases and J by 1 base; unmatched bases: 7. The chain's CDR3 is CAWSVPGQAFNYGYTF. In DNA, the CDR3 is TGTGCCTGGAGTGTGCCGGGACAGGCATTTAACTATGGCTACACCTTC.

V is TRBV9 and J is TRBJ2-7, with 11 bases identical to TRBD1. There are 15 residues in the CDR3. The V gene's germline CDR1 is SGDLS and CDR2 YYNGEE. Germline trimming cut 3 bases from V and 6 bases from J; bases unmatched to any gene: 8. CDR3 in amino acids: CASSGPGQGVTEQYF. DNA for the CDR3: TGTGCCAGCAGCGGACCGGGACAGGGGGTGACCGAGCAGTACTTC. The complete variable domain, with remaining parts taken from reference TRBV9 and TRBJ2-7, reads DSGVTQTPKHLITATGQRVTLRCSPRSGDLSVYWYQQSLDQGLQFLIQYYNGEERAKGNILERFSAQQFPDLHSELNLSSLELGDSALYFCASSGPGQGVTEQYFGPGTRLTVT.

The CDR3 protein is CASSGLEGAFF. The CDR3, as DNA: TGTGCCAGCTCAGGCCTTGAGGGAGCTTTCTTT. The chain has TRBV18 and TRBJ1-1; D is ambiguous. This CDR3 has 11 amino acids. Trimming took 5 bases from V and 10 from J, leaving 11 bases between them. CDR1 is KGHSH, CDR2 LQKENI, per germline.

This clonotype showed up many times. This sequence joins TRBV10-3 and TRBJ2-1; D could derive from TRBD1 or TRBD2 (5 bases each). Trimming cost V 0 bases and J 5 bases, with 23 bases left between them. The CDR3 extends over 19 amino acids. Germline CDR1 and CDR2: ENHRY and SYGVKD. CDR3 DNA sequence: TGTGCCATCAGTGAGTCGAGTAGGTTCGGGACCCCTCGACACAATGAGCAGTTCTTC. Translated, it gives CAISESSRFGTPRHNEQFF.

This clonotype occurred a few times. CDR3 in DNA: TGTGCCAGCAGTTACTCGAGTATGGGAAATTCACCCCTCCACTTT. Protein sequence: CASSYSSMGNSPLHF. The V call is TRBV6-5, the J call TRBJ1-6; D is unclear. With 0 bases removed from V and 7 bases from J, the gap between germline ends came to 10 bases. The germline V gene has CDR1 MNHEY and CDR2 SVGAGI. This CDR3 comprises 15 residues.

In its sample, this clonotype was seen many times. The chain employs TRBV7-8 and TRBJ1-1; D uncertain. The CDR3 consists of 14 residues. Germline V CDR1 and CDR2: SGHVS, FQNEAQ. Deletions cut 5 bases from V and 7 bases from J, with 17 bases between. CDR3 in DNA: TGTGCCAGCAGCCCAAGGTGGACGGAGGGTGAAGCTTTCTTT. Its translation is CASSPRWTEGEAFF. The full variable domain, in which reference TRBV7-8 and TRBJ1-1 provide the parts outside the CDR3, is GAGVSQSPRYKVAKRGQDVALRCDPISGHVSLFWYQQALGQGPEFLTYFQNEAQLDKSGLPSDRFFAERPEGSVSTLKIQRTQQEDSAVYLCASSPRWTEGEAFFGQGTRLTVV.

This clonotype was counted at least ten times. The chain has TRBV2 and TRBJ2-7; 8 bases line up with TRBD1. CDR3 length: 17 amino acids. Trimming cost V 6 bases and J 6 bases; bases outside gene matches: 19. CDR1 SNHLY and CDR2 FYNNEI come from the germline V gene. The CDR3 protein is CASRLARTGLFPPEQYF. The CDR3 DNA is TGTGCCAGCAGACTTGCTCGGACAGGGTTATTTCCTCCCGAGCAGTACTTC.

J is TRBJ2-2 and V is TRBV30, with 8 nucleotides matching TRBD2. The CDR3 extends over 17 amino acids. Germline V CDR1 and CDR2: GTSNPN, SVGIG (reference sequence). The J segment lost 4 bases and the V segment lost 1 base, leaving 11 bases of the junction unmatched. As DNA, the CDR3 is TGTGCCTGGAGTGGCTCCCCCCTCCTAGCGGGCACCGGGGAGCTGTTTTTT. Amino acids: CAWSGSPLLAGTGELFF. The full variable domain, with the rest looked up from reference TRBV30 and TRBJ2-2, is SQTIHQWPATLVQPVGSPLSLECTVEGTSNPNLYWYRQAAGRGLQLLFYSVGIGQISSEVPQNLSASRPQDRQFILSSKKLLLSDSGFYLCAWSGSPLLAGTGELFFGEGSRLTVL.

In DNA, the CDR3 is TGCGCCAGCGGGAGCGGGAAGGCCTACAATGAGCAGTTCTTC. Encoded protein: CASGSGKAYNEQFF. The chain carries TRBV5-1 and TRBJ2-1; 7 bases agree with TRBD2. V was pared by 7 bases and J by 2 bases, with 6 bases of the junction left unmatched. The CDR3 consists of 14 residues. CDR1 SGHRS and CDR2 YFSETQ come from the germline V gene.

The V call is TRBV11-2, the J call TRBJ2-4; D is ambiguous. The ends were cut back, 9 bases at V and 0 bases at J, with 9 bases in the middle. In germline, CDR1 is SGHAT, CDR2 FQNNGV. The CDR3 runs to 13 residues. The CDR3 DNA reads as TGTGCCAGTAGTCCCGCAGCCAAAAACATTCAGTACTTC. It encodes CASSPAAKNIQYF.

This chain uses TRBV20-1 with TRBJ2-7; 8 positions agree with TRBD2. Unmatched junction bases numbered 6, after V lost 3 bases and J lost 5 bases. Germline values: CDR1 DFQATT, CDR2 SNEGSKA (reference sequence). This CDR3 has 13 amino acids. DNA for the CDR3: TGCAGTGCTAGTCCGGGACTAGGCCACGAGCAGTACTTC. This sequence encodes CSASPGLGHEQYF.

Concerning this clonotype: A much larger clone lies a single base off, so this may be a read error. The J gene is TRBJ1-2, the V gene TRBV28; the D gene is possibly TRBD1 (6 bases). The CDR3 is 13 amino acids. Trimming took off 7 bases at V and 8 bases at J, with 17 bases between the two ends. Germline V gene data show CDR1 as MDHEN and CDR2 as SYDVKM. The CDR3 spells CASTQRGAEGYTF. For the CDR3, the DNA is TGTGCCAGCACTCAACGGGGGGCTGAGGGCTACACCTTC.

This clonotype was observed a handful of times. V and J are TRBV10-3 and TRBJ2-6; possible D gene TRBD1, 5 bases. V lost 8 bases and J 0 bases, leaving 11 bases between the germline ends. Germline V gene data show CDR1 as ENHRY and CDR2 as SYGVKD. The CDR3 sequence is 15 residues long. The CDR3 here is CAILGHGSGANVLTF. In DNA, the CDR3 is TGTGCCATCTTGGGGCATGGCTCTGGGGCCAACGTCCTGACTTTC.

This clonotype was observed at least ten times. A junction boundary mismatches the germline segment, possibly from a read error. The chain couples TRBV11-1 to TRBJ1-1; D is possibly TRBD1 (6 bases). The germline V gene encodes CDR1 SGHAT and CDR2 FQDESV (reference sequence). There are 13 residues in the CDR3. CDR3 in amino acids: CASRKGVNTEAFF. The CDR3 bases are TGCGCCAGCAGAAAGGGGGTGAACACTGAAGCTTTCTTT. The variable domain in full, with the rest retrieved from reference TRBV11-1 and TRBJ1-1, is EAEVAQSPRYKITEKSQAVAFWCDPISGHATLYWYRQILGQGPELLVQFQDESVVDDSQLPKDRFSAERLKGVDSTLKIQPAELGDSAMYLCASRKGVNTEAFFGQGTRLTVV.

V and J are TRBV5-1 and TRBJ2-7; perhaps TRBD1 as D (5 bases). The CDR3 has 12 residues. Germline assignment: CDR1 SGHRS and CDR2 YFSETQ. V lost 4 bases and J lost 6, with 11 bases in between. CDR3 region: CASSESGPEQYF. The CDR3 DNA follows: TGCGCCAGCAGCGAATCAGGGCCCGAGCAGTACTTC.